One sample yielded the 2 T cell receptor beta chains listed below, sequenced in a study of cytomegalovirus exposure and HLA in healthy donors. This PCR relied on a set of 60 Vbeta primers and 13 Jbeta primers. Measured with immunoSEQ multiplex PCR; TCRdb has only the in-frame clones, and not every one. This sample has around 100,000 clones, with approximately 72% found just once. The sample comprised PBMCs. These receptors came from a woman between 50 and 59 years old in good health and CMV-seronegative.

The CDR3 sequence: CASSLEAGDQETQYF. CDR3 sequence (DNA): TGTGCCAGCAGCTTGGAGGCAGGTGACCAAGAGACCCAGTACTTC. The rearrangement uses TRBV5-5 and TRBJ2-5; D is undetermined. CDR1 and CDR2 (germline): SGHKS, YYEKEE (reference sequence). V dropped 0 bases and J dropped 0 bases, with 9 bases sitting between them. This CDR3 contains 15 residues.

Details on this clone: The germline gene is not matched at one end of the junction; a read error may be the cause. CDR3 DNA sequence: TGTGCCAGCAGCAGCCTGGCGGGGAACTACGAGCAGCACTTC. This translates into CASSSLAGNYEQHF. The chain carries TRBV6-5 and TRBJ2-7; possibly TRBD2 for D (6 bases). In germline, CDR1 is MNHEY, CDR2 SVGAGI. The CDR3 contains 14 residues.